The clone carrying this T cell receptor beta chain turned up a few times. Its antigen is not known. Trimming cost V 3 bases and J 5 bases, with 16 bases left between them. This CDR3 spans 15 amino acids. Looked up from germline, CDR1 is SGHDN and CDR2 is FVKESK. The sample is drawn from a study of beta chain features in type 1 diabetes. Overall study: The examined sorted cells totaled about 98 million across samples. Whole-study findings and limits: PCR, the amplification step, might favor shorter templates, equally in patients and controls.

cDNA synthesis used the whole RNA isolate, giving expressed TCRB sequences. Profiled with immunoSEQ multiplex PCR; TCRdb holds only in-frame clones, not every one. The profile shows some 900,000 clones, about 17% of them singletons. Input material: naive CD4+ T cells from blood. This receptor was obtained from a woman aged 18-29 years in good health. The chain employs TRBV14 and TRBJ2-5, with D possibly being TRBD2 (5 bases). The CDR3 nucleotides are TGTGCCAGCAGCCAGAGGAACGGGATGGGTGAGACCCAGTACTTC. This translates into CASSQRNGMGETQYF.